This T cell receptor (beta chain) is from a study of blood T cell repertoires in COVID-19. Study context: From the United States, Italy and Spain came samples of acute and convalescent COVID-19. Nucleic acid was either cDNA or gDNA, and it came from T cells, B-cell-depleted T cells, or PBMCs.

Authors' methods: Researchers report that nucleated cell counts were estimated from reference gene primer amplification. The assay was immunoSEQ multiplex PCR, and TCRdb's table has in-frame clones only and misses some. V, J and clone size are taken as reported in that table, and D and trimming were inferred from the DNA itself. In the table there are about 100,000 clones, approximately 89% of which are singletons. Germline V gene data show CDR1 as MGHRA and CDR2 as YSYEKL. There are 11 residues in the CDR3. V was shortened by 8 bases and J by 3 bases, with 8 bases between the two germline ends. This clone was counted once.

Sequenced input: peripheral blood. The V call is TRBV4-1, the J call TRBJ2-7, with D uncertain. The receptor was derived from a man between 45 and 60 years old with active COVID-19. CDR3 coding DNA: TGCGCCAGCCGAGCCGTCTACGAGCAGTACGTC. Encoded protein: CASRAVYEQYV.